These 19 T cell receptor beta chains were all obtained from the same sample, sequenced in a study of CD8 T cells in ankylosing spondylitis. Via MiXCR, TCRdb re-called the 5' RACE reads, giving one row per CDR3 protein. The table lists nearly 250,000 distinct CDR3 sequences, 30% to 35% of them singletons. The source material was blood, either unsorted or a sorted T cell fraction (not recorded which). The receptors originated from a male donor with ankylosing spondylitis or in good health (not recorded which).

The rearrangement joins TRBV7-3 to TRBJ2-1; no definite D call. Germline CDR1 is SGHTA and CDR2 is FQGTGA. This CDR3 spans 15 amino acids. V was shortened by 5 bases and J by 5 bases, with 16 bases between the two germline ends. The CDR3 DNA is TGTGCCAGCAGCCCCCCCGGGCTACCCCACAATGAGCAGTTCTTC. Residues: CASSPPGLPHNEQFF.

This clonotype was seen a single time. CDR3 nucleotides: TGCGCCAGCAGCTTGGTGGGCGGCAGCCTCTACGAGCAGTACTTC. Encoded protein: CASSLVGGSLYEQYF. The rearrangement links TRBV5-1 to TRBJ2-7; D uncertain. The CDR3 covers 15 residues. V was pared by 0 bases and J by 3 bases, with 13 bases between. The germline CDR1 and CDR2 sequences are SGHRS and YFSETQ.

The chain has TRBV7-2 and TRBJ1-6; 7 positions agree with TRBD1. The trim removed 5 bases at V and 14 bases at J, leaving 6 bases unmatched. From germline, CDR1 is SGHTA and CDR2 FQGNSA. The CDR3 loop spans 12 amino acids. The CDR3 DNA follows: TGTGCCAGCAGCACTCGACAGGGAACCCTCCACTTT. Its protein is CASSTRQGTLHF.

Here the CDR3 reads CASSFSELSGYTF. CDR3 in DNA: TGTGCCAGCAGTTTCTCGGAGCTTTCTGGCTACACCTTC. The chain employs TRBV6-5 and TRBJ1-2; no reliable D call. V was pared by 4 bases and J by 7 bases, with 13 bases between. This CDR3 spans 13 amino acids. CDR1 and CDR2 from the germline V gene are MNHEY and SVGAGI.

This chain uses TRBV5-6 with TRBJ2-5; TRBD1 matches 8 bases. The CDR3 length is 15 residues. Germline lookup yields CDR1 SGHDT and CDR2 YYEEEE. Germline trimming cut 3 bases from V and 9 bases from J; bases unmatched to any gene: 13. The CDR3 DNA reads as TGTGCCAGCAGCTACGGTTGGCAGGGGGCGCTTTCCCAGTACTTC. The encoded protein is CASSYGWQGALSQYF. Full variable domain (rest looked up from reference TRBV5-6 and TRBJ2-5): DAGVTQSPTHLIKTRGQQVTLRCSPKSGHDTVSWYQQALGQGPQFIFQYYEEEERQRGNFPDRFSGHQFPNYSSELNVNALLLGDSALYLCASSYGWQGALSQYFGPGTRLLVL.

The chain combines TRBV12-3 or TRBV12-4 with TRBJ2-1, with 7 bases fitting TRBD2. V was clipped by 1 base and J by 15 bases; unmatched bases: 3. The CDR3 runs to 11 residues. CDR3 nucleotides: TGTGCCAGCAGTTTAGGCCTAGCGGCGTTCTTC. Translation: CASSLGLAAFF.

This sequence joins TRBV20-1 and TRBJ1-1; D gene uncertain. V was pared by 3 bases and J by 0 bases, with 11 bases between. Germline loops: CDR1 DFQATT, CDR2 SNEGSKA (reference sequence). The CDR3 spans 14 residues. The CDR3 spells CSARKKSLNTEAFF. CDR3 DNA: TGCAGTGCTAGGAAAAAGAGCCTGAACACTGAAGCTTTCTTT.

This clonotype has only a few counts. The chain links TRBV10-3 to TRBJ2-3, with 13 bases identical to TRBD2. V trimming: 7 bases; J trimming: 4 bases; junction bases outside the gene matches: 5. The CDR3 runs 15 residues. The V gene's germline CDR1 is ENHRY and CDR2 SYGVKD. The CDR3 sequence is CAITRTSGGSDTQYF. As DNA, the CDR3 is TGTGCCATCACCCGGACTAGCGGGGGATCAGATACGCAGTATTTT.

The chain couples TRBV20-1 to TRBJ1-3; TRBD1 matches 8 bases. V trimming: 0 bases; J trimming: 3 bases; junction bases outside the gene matches: 4. CDR1 and CDR2 (germline): DFQATT, SNEGSKA (reference sequence). The CDR3 length is 15 residues. The CDR3 DNA follows: TGCAGTGCTAGAGATGGACAGGGCGATGGAAACACCATATATTTT. Translation gives CSARDGQGDGNTIYF.

The chain recombines TRBV14 with TRBJ2-5; no clear D. V was shortened by 0 bases and J by 7 bases, with 15 bases between the two germline ends. The CDR3 is made up of 15 amino acids. In germline, CDR1 is SGHDN, CDR2 FVKESK. CDR3 coding DNA: TGTGCCAGCAGCCAAGATCTTGGAGCGAAGGGGACCCAGTACTTC. Translating it yields CASSQDLGAKGTQYF. The full variable domain, in which reference TRBV14 and TRBJ2-5 provide the parts outside the CDR3, is EAGVTQFPSHSVIEKGQTVTLRCDPISGHDNLYWYRRVMGKEIKFLLHFVKESKQDESGMPNNRFLAERTGGTYSTLKVQPAELEDSGVYFCASSQDLGAKGTQYFGPGTRLLVL.

This rearrangement joins TRBV28 to TRBJ2-2; TRBD1 is a possible D gene (6 bases). The length of the CDR3 is 12 residues. Germline CDR1 reads MDHEN; CDR2 reads SYDVKM. CDR3 sequence reads: CALTGRNGELFF. In nucleotides, the CDR3 is TGTGCACTTACAGGGCGTAACGGGGAGCTGTTTTTT.

The chain is built from TRBV2 and TRBJ2-5; 10 positions agree with TRBD1. This CDR3 is built from 16 residues. In germline, CDR1 is SNHLY, CDR2 FYNNEI. V was pared by 5 bases and J by 4 bases, with 10 bases of the junction left unmatched. The CDR3 loop is CASSFQTGGRGETQYF. In DNA form, the CDR3 reads TGTGCCAGCAGTTTCCAGACAGGGGGCCGGGGAGAGACCCAGTACTTC.

The chain is built from TRBV12-3 or TRBV12-4 and TRBJ1-3; D unresolved. The CDR3 is made up of 13 amino acids. The V and J ends lost 6 bases and 0 bases respectively, with 6 bases between them. CDR3 in DNA: TGTGCCAGCAGGATAAGCTCTGGAAACACCATATATTTT. Translated, it gives CASRISSGNTIYF.

This rearrangement joins TRBV7-2 to TRBJ1-4, with D uncertain. The ends were cut back, 5 bases at V and 4 bases at J, with 11 bases in the middle. The CDR3 covers 14 residues. Germline V gene sequence: CDR1 SGHTA, CDR2 FQGNSA. The DNA for the CDR3 is TGTGCCAGCAGCCCGCGGACGGGTAATGAAAAACTGTTTTTT. Its translation is CASSPRTGNEKLFF.

The rearrangement links TRBV7-9 to TRBJ1-5; 7 nucleotides agree with TRBD1. Germline V lookup: CDR1 SEHNR, CDR2 FQNEAQ (reference sequence). The ends lost 6 bases at V and 6 bases at J; junction bases unmatched: 8. The CDR3 covers 14 residues. The CDR3 loop reads CASSQTGVAQPQHF. The CDR3 coding sequence is TGTGCCAGCAGTCAAACAGGGGTTGCTCAGCCCCAGCATTTT. Full variable domain (rest looked up from reference TRBV7-9 and TRBJ1-5): DTGVSQNPRHKITKRGQNVTFRCDPISEHNRLYWYRQTLGQGPEFLTYFQNEAQLEKSRLLSDRFSAERPKGSFSTLEIQRTEQGDSAMYLCASSQTGVAQPQHFGDGTRLSIL.

The chain carries TRBV20-1 and TRBJ2-7, with no clear D. From germline, CDR1 is DFQATT and CDR2 SNEGSKA (reference sequence). CDR3 size: 11 residues. V lost 7 bases to trimming and J lost 3 bases, with 10 bases between them. CDR3 sequence reads: CSVQRSYEQYF. In DNA, the CDR3 is TGCAGTGTCCAGCGTAGCTACGAGCAGTACTTC.

This rearrangement joins TRBV7-9 to TRBJ1-4; D is unclear. The CDR3 is 16 amino acids. Trimming removed 5 bases at V and 0 bases at J, with 13 bases between. Germline-derived CDR1 and CDR2 are SEHNR and FQNEAQ (reference sequence). The CDR3 coding sequence is TGTGCCAGCAGCCACCTGGGTAATCCAACTAATGAAAAACTGTTTTTT. Translation: CASSHLGNPTNEKLFF.

The rearrangement uses TRBV4-1 and TRBJ2-5; 9 positions match TRBD1. V lost 1 base to trimming and J lost 5 bases; unmatched junction nucleotides: 5. This CDR3 contains 15 residues. From germline, CDR1 is MGHRA and CDR2 YSYEKL. CDR3 sequence (DNA): TGCGCCAGCAGCCAAGTACAGGGGGCAGGGGAGACCCAGTACTTC. Translated, it gives CASSQVQGAGETQYF.

The genes are TRBV7-8 and TRBJ1-2; D remains ambiguous. The V gene's germline CDR1 is SGHVS and CDR2 FQNEAQ. The CDR3 covers 12 residues. V lost 4 bases and J 3 bases, leaving 6 bases between the germline ends. The CDR3 sequence is CASSSRDYGYTF. CDR3 DNA sequence: TGTGCCAGCAGCTCCCGCGACTATGGCTACACCTTC.